These 26 T cell receptor beta chains came from one sample sequenced in a study of cytomegalovirus exposure and HLA in healthy donors. Profiled with immunoSEQ multiplex PCR; TCRdb holds only in-frame clones, not every one. This sample has 120,000 or so clones, with 80% to 90% found just once. The sample comprised PBMCs. The receptor source for this set is a man aged 18 to 29 in good health and CMV-seropositive.

CDR3 sequence (DNA): TGTGCCAGCAGTCCCGCGGACAGGGGGGCCGGGGAGCTGTTTTTT. It is translated as CASSPADRGAGELFF. The J gene is TRBJ2-2, the V gene TRBV27; 10 nucleotides agree with TRBD1. J was trimmed by 6 bases and V by 5 bases; bases with no gene match: 6. Germline loops: CDR1 MNHEY, CDR2 SMNVEV (reference sequence). The CDR3 extends over 15 amino acids.

J is TRBJ2-3 and V is TRBV4-1, with D unclear. This CDR3 is 12 amino acids long. Germline assignment: CDR1 MGHRA and CDR2 YSYEKL. The V gene lost 1 base and the J gene lost 8 bases, with 7 bases spanning the gap. The CDR3 sequence is CASSQGERTQYF. DNA for the CDR3: TGCGCCAGCAGCCAAGGTGAGCGTACGCAGTATTTT.

The V call is TRBV28, the J call TRBJ2-1; 8 bases are shared with TRBD1. The CDR3 runs to 16 residues. CDR1 and CDR2 from the germline V gene are MDHEN and SYDVKM. The V gene end was trimmed by 2 bases and the J gene end by 9 bases; junction bases not matched to a gene: 12. The CDR3 DNA reads TGTGCCAGCAGTTTACCCCCGGGGACAGGTAAAGGTGAGCAGTTCTTC. Residues: CASSLPPGTGKGEQFF.

The chain couples TRBV13 to TRBJ2-3, with TRBD2 matching over 10 bases. The V segment lost 2 bases and the J segment 6 bases; nucleotides outside the gene matches: 5. The CDR3 spans 15 residues. The germline gives CDR1 PRHDT, CDR2 FYEKMQ (reference sequence). The CDR3 bases are TGTGCCAGCAGCTTAAAAGCGGGGGGGCGTGATACGCAGTATTTT. Translated, it gives CASSLKAGGRDTQYF.

The chain is built from TRBV15 and TRBJ2-7; no firm D call. Germline V gene data show CDR1 as LNHNV and CDR2 as YYDKDF (reference sequence). The CDR3 sequence is 14 residues long. Trimming shortened V by 0 bases and J by 1 base, and 7 bases separated the two germline ends. CDR3 bases: TGTGCCACCAGCAGAGATGGCACGTCCTACGAGCAGTACTTC. Encoded protein: CATSRDGTSYEQYF.

CDR3 DNA: TGTGCCAGCAGAACACCCCGGACTGGAGAGACCCAGTACTTC. Its translation is CASRTPRTGETQYF. The V gene is TRBV6-1, the J gene TRBJ2-5; TRBD2 is a possible D gene (5 bases). The V and J ends lost 6 bases and 4 bases respectively, with 15 bases between them. The CDR3 runs 14 residues. Germline V lookup: CDR1 MNHNS, CDR2 SASEGT.

The V call is TRBV12-5, the J call TRBJ1-1, with 9 positions matching TRBD1. Germline values: CDR1 LGHNT, CDR2 FRNRAP. Trimming removed 6 bases from V and 5 bases from J; junction bases left unmatched: 4. This CDR3 is 13 amino acids long. In nucleotides, the CDR3 is TGTGCTAGTGGACAACAGGGGGCGACTGAAGCTTTCTTT. Amino acids: CASGQQGATEAFF.

V usage is TRBV28 and J usage is TRBJ2-1, with a tentative D call TRBD2 (5 bases). Trimming pared 6 bases from V and 1 base from J, leaving 10 bases between. This CDR3 is built from 14 residues. Germline V gene data show CDR1 as MDHEN and CDR2 as SYDVKM. CDR3 in DNA: TGTGCCAGCAGCTCGGACTGGTCCTACAATGAGCAGTTCTTC. It encodes CASSSDWSYNEQFF.

V usage is TRBV2 and J usage is TRBJ1-1; weak D call: TRBD1 (6 bases). The ends were cut back, 6 bases at V and 3 bases at J, with 14 bases in the middle. In germline, CDR1 is SNHLY, CDR2 FYNNEI. The CDR3 loop spans 14 amino acids. The CDR3 spells CASSYIYRDTEAFF. CDR3 DNA: TGTGCCAGCAGCTACATATACAGGGACACTGAAGCTTTCTTT.

The chain employs TRBV5-4 and TRBJ1-6, with D possibly matching TRBD1 (5 bases). The CDR3 is 14 amino acids. Germline CDR1 and CDR2: SGHNT and YYREEE (reference sequence). Trimming removed 4 bases at V and 10 bases at J, with 15 bases between. The CDR3 DNA follows: TGTGCCAGCAGCCGGGAGCACCAGGGATCACCCCTCCACTTT. This encodes CASSREHQGSPLHF. The whole variable domain, remainder taken from reference TRBV5-4 and TRBJ1-6, is ETGVTQSPTHLIKTRGQQVTLRCSSQSGHNTVSWYQQALGQGPQFIFQYYREEENGRGNFPPRFSGLQFPNYSSELNVNALELDDSALYLCASSREHQGSPLHFGNGTRLTVT.

This clone was observed a single time. The chain is built from TRBV7-2 and TRBJ2-2; maybe TRBD1 (5 bases). The CDR3 is 14 amino acids. With 4 bases removed from V and 11 bases from J, the gap between germline ends came to 17 bases. The V gene's germline CDR1 is SGHTA and CDR2 FQGNSA. The CDR3 is CASSSSRVRDELFF. As DNA, the CDR3 is TGTGCCAGCAGCTCATCCAGGGTTCGCGATGAGCTGTTTTTT.

The V and J genes are TRBV5-6 and TRBJ1-6, with TRBD1 matching over 8 bases. Losses at the gene ends were 0 bases for V and 10 bases for J; bases not matched to a gene: 3. The CDR3 consists of 14 residues. Germline V gene data show CDR1 as SGHDT and CDR2 as YYEEEE. Here the CDR3 reads CASSLGTGYSPLHF. The DNA of the CDR3 is TGTGCCAGCAGCTTGGGGACAGGGTACTCACCCCTCCACTTT.

For this clone: This may be a read error: a much more frequent sequence differs by one nucleotide. The same CDR3 arises from other DNA sequences in this sample as well. V is TRBV28 and J is TRBJ1-1; D is unresolved. CDR1 is MDHEN, CDR2 SYDVKM, per germline. Trimming left V 4 bases short and J 0 bases short, with 6 bases between. This CDR3 has 13 amino acids. CDR3 in amino acids: CASSSRLNTEAFF. In nucleotides, the CDR3 is TGTGCCAGCAGTTCCAGGTTGAACACTGAAGCTTTCTTT.

This chain joins TRBV30 and TRBJ1-6, with TRBD1 matching over 7 bases. CDR3 size: 14 residues. Germline CDR1 and CDR2: GTSNPN and SVGIG (reference sequence). With 5 bases clipped from V and 8 bases from J, the junction kept 9 bases outside the gene matches. Written as DNA, the CDR3 is TGTGCCTGGGGGCCCCCAGGGGGATATTCACCCCTCCACTTT. Protein product: CAWGPPGGYSPLHF.

Only one count was recorded for this clone. The gene calls are TRBV11-2 and TRBJ1-1; no definite D call. Trimming took off 2 bases at V and 2 bases at J, with 6 bases between the two ends. The CDR3 runs 13 residues. CDR1 and CDR2 (germline): SGHAT, FQNNGV. The CDR3 region is CASSLSRNTEAFF. As DNA, the CDR3 is TGTGCCAGCAGCTTATCGCGTAACACTGAAGCTTTCTTT.

The J gene is TRBJ2-7, the V gene TRBV5-1; 12 bases map to TRBD1. Trimming removed 7 bases from V and 4 bases from J; junction bases left unmatched: 12. Germline V gene sequence: CDR1 SGHRS, CDR2 YFSETQ. The CDR3 extends over 16 amino acids. The DNA of the CDR3 is TGCGCCAGCCGAGACACTCCGGGACAGGGGGCTTACGAGCAGTACTTC. Amino acid sequence: CASRDTPGQGAYEQYF.

V and J are TRBV20-1 and TRBJ2-5; 8 bases match TRBD1. The trim removed 6 bases at V and 10 bases at J, leaving 7 bases unmatched. Germline CDR1 and CDR2: DFQATT and SNEGSKA (reference sequence). The CDR3 has 11 amino acids. The CDR3 protein is CSATDRVGQYF. As DNA, the CDR3 is TGCAGTGCCACGGACAGGGTGGGCCAGTACTTC.

The chain has TRBV7-6 and TRBJ1-1; possibly TRBD1 for D (5 bases). CDR1 and CDR2 (germline): SGHVS, FNYEAQ. V was cut by 3 bases and J by 3 bases, with 11 bases left in between. CDR3 length: 14 residues. CDR3 loop: CASSFGVGDTEAFF. CDR3 bases: TGTGCCAGCAGCTTTGGCGTAGGGGACACTGAAGCTTTCTTT.

The V gene is TRBV5-6, the J gene TRBJ2-3; maybe TRBD2 (6 bases). The CDR3 runs 16 residues. Germline CDR1 and CDR2: SGHDT and YYEEEE. V lost 4 bases and J lost 2, with 17 bases in between. The CDR3 coding sequence is TGTGCCAGCAGCCACCGCTTTTTAGCGGACACAGATACGCAGTATTTT. This gives the protein CASSHRFLADTDTQYF.

As DNA, the CDR3 is TGCGCCAGCAGCCAAGATGGACAGACGGACCAGCCCCAGCATTTT. Translating gives CASSQDGQTDQPQHF. This chain joins TRBV4-1 and TRBJ1-5, with D maybe TRBD1 (6 bases). Between the trimmed V and J ends, which lost 0 bases and 7 bases, there was a span of 13 bases. The CDR3 consists of 15 residues. CDR1 and CDR2 (germline): MGHRA, YSYEKL.

The chain has TRBV9 and TRBJ2-1, with 11 positions matching TRBD2. The CDR3 covers 16 residues. From germline, CDR1 is SGDLS and CDR2 YYNGEE. V gave up 0 bases and J gave up 4 bases; unmatched junction bases: 3. The CDR3 protein is CASSVAWTSGYNEQFF. The CDR3 DNA follows: TGTGCCAGCAGCGTAGCCTGGACTAGCGGGTACAATGAGCAGTTCTTC. Full variable domain (remainder filled in from reference TRBV9 and TRBJ2-1): DSGVTQTPKHLITATGQRVTLRCSPRSGDLSVYWYQQSLDQGLQFLIQYYNGEERAKGNILERFSAQQFPDLHSELNLSSLELGDSALYFCASSVAWTSGYNEQFFGPGTRLTVL.

The genes are TRBV7-9 and TRBJ1-5, with a tentative D call TRBD1 (6 bases). V was cut by 5 bases and J by 5 bases, with 13 bases left in between. There are 14 residues in the CDR3. Germline V gives CDR1 SEHNR, CDR2 FQNEAQ (reference sequence). The CDR3 is CASSRDNSDQPQHF. As DNA, the CDR3 is TGTGCCAGCAGCAGGGACAACTCGGATCAGCCCCAGCATTTT. Full variable domain (outside the CDR3, taken from reference TRBV7-9 and TRBJ1-5): DTGVSQNPRHKITKRGQNVTFRCDPISEHNRLYWYRQTLGQGPEFLTYFQNEAQLEKSRLLSDRFSAERPKGSFSTLEIQRTEQGDSAMYLCASSRDNSDQPQHFGDGTRLSIL.

This rearrangement joins TRBV5-4 to TRBJ2-5; D might be TRBD2 (7 bases). The V gene's germline CDR1 is SGHNT and CDR2 YYREEE (reference sequence). The V end was cut by 4 bases, the J end by 0 bases, with 13 bases between. The length of the CDR3 is 15 residues. The CDR3 reads CASSGSGDNQETQYF. As DNA, the CDR3 is TGTGCCAGCAGCGGAAGCGGGGACAACCAAGAGACCCAGTACTTC.

The chain combines TRBV19 with TRBJ1-5; D call uncertain. V lost 6 bases, J lost 11 bases, and 29 bases lay in between. Germline CDR1 is LNHDA and CDR2 is SQIVND (reference sequence). The CDR3 loop spans 17 amino acids. CDR3 sequence reads: CASSTLELGNPQRTQHF. For the CDR3, the DNA is TGTGCCAGTAGCACCCTCGAGCTGGGTAACCCACAGCGGACCCAGCATTTT.

V and J are TRBV6-1 and TRBJ2-5, with D possibly TRBD2 on 6 matching bases. The germline V gene has CDR1 MNHNS and CDR2 SASEGT. V was trimmed by 0 bases and J by 1 base, leaving 9 bases between them. The CDR3 is 15 residues long. The CDR3 region is CASSEATGSQETQYF. In DNA, the CDR3 is TGTGCCAGCAGTGAAGCGACCGGGAGCCAAGAGACCCAGTACTTC.

The V gene is TRBV7-2, the J gene TRBJ2-1; D is unresolved. The CDR3 sequence is 13 residues long. V lost 1 base and J lost 6, with 7 bases in between. Germline V gene lookup returns CDR1 SGHTA and CDR2 FQGNSA. In nucleotides, the CDR3 is TGTGCCAGCAGCTTAGAACAATTCAATGAGCAGTTCTTC. This translates into CASSLEQFNEQFF. Looking up the rest from reference TRBV7-2 and TRBJ2-1 gives the full variable domain: GAGVSQSPSNKVTEKGKDVELRCDPISGHTALYWYRQSLGQGLEFLIYFQGNSAPDKSGLPSDRFSAERTGGSVSTLTIQRTQQEDSAVYLCASSLEQFNEQFFGPGTRLTVL.